This is a list of T cell receptor beta chains from one sample in a study of T cells in localized non-small cell lung cancer. Profiling relied on immunoSEQ multiplex PCR, and the TCRdb table lists in-frame clones only, not all of them. The sample lists 10,000 to 13,000 clones; 40% to 50% were seen once. The sample consisted of lymph node tissue, taken before any cancer treatment. The receptors originated from a woman aged 40-69 years with stage II squamous cell lung carcinoma. Both conserved end residues are part of each CDR3. D genes are given only for firm matches. Size tells how often a clone was seen (once, few, many) or the class of an expanded clone, and some rows leave it out.

j_call: TRBJ2-7; clone_size: .; v_call: TRBV19; d_call: .; cdr3_aa: CASSIPQSEQYF; cdr3_nt: TGTGCCAGTAGTATTCCGCAGTCGGAGCAGTACTTC
j_call: TRBJ1-1; clone_size: .; v_call: TRBV10-2; d_call: .; cdr3_aa: CASSESHTEAFF; cdr3_nt: TGCGCCAGCAGTGAGTCGCACACTGAAGCTTTCTTT
j_call: TRBJ1-4; clone_size: few; v_call: TRBV9; d_call: .; cdr3_aa: CASSVRGGSGEKLFF; cdr3_nt: TGTGCCAGCAGTGTTCGCGGCGGGAGTGGGGAAAAACTATTTTTT
j_call: TRBJ2-2; clone_size: .; v_call: TRBV5-1; d_call: TRBD1; cdr3_aa: CASRSTGPNTGELFF; cdr3_nt: TGCGCCAGCAGGTCGACAGGGCCGAACACCGGGGAGCTGTTTTTT
j_call: TRBJ1-2; clone_size: .; v_call: TRBV15; d_call: .; cdr3_aa: CATSSPRPNYGYTF; cdr3_nt: TGTGCCACCAGCAGCCCGAGGCCTAACTATGGCTACACCTTC
j_call: TRBJ1-2; clone_size: few; v_call: TRBV7-4; d_call: TRBD1; cdr3_aa: CASSQGGQGRYTF; cdr3_nt: TGTGCCAGCAGCCAAGGAGGACAGGGGCGGTACACCTTC
j_call: TRBJ1-1; clone_size: few; v_call: TRBV19; d_call: .; cdr3_aa: CASSPSGHTEAFF; cdr3_nt: TGTGCCAGTAGTCCTTCAGGGCACACTGAAGCTTTCTTT
j_call: TRBJ1-2; clone_size: .; v_call: TRBV30; d_call: .; cdr3_aa: CAWSPELVWGYTF; cdr3_nt: TGTGCCTGGAGCCCCGAGCTCGTTTGGGGCTACACCTTC
j_call: TRBJ1-2; clone_size: .; v_call: TRBV19; d_call: .; cdr3_aa: CASIGDTENNYGYTF; cdr3_nt: TGTGCCAGTATCGGGGATACAGAGAATAACTATGGCTACACCTTC
j_call: TRBJ2-7; clone_size: .; v_call: TRBV10-2; d_call: .; cdr3_aa: CATGIHPRDEQYF; cdr3_nt: TGCGCCACTGGAATTCACCCTAGGGACGAGCAATACTTC
j_call: TRBJ2-7; clone_size: .; v_call: TRBV28; d_call: .; cdr3_aa: CASREATYEQYF; cdr3_nt: TGTGCCAGCAGGGAGGCCACCTACGAGCAGTACTTC
j_call: TRBJ1-2; clone_size: .; v_call: TRBV19; d_call: .; cdr3_aa: CASKDRPMSPNYGYTF; cdr3_nt: TGTGCCAGTAAGGATAGGCCTATGAGTCCTAACTATGGCTACACCTTC
j_call: TRBJ2-7; clone_size: .; v_call: TRBV28; d_call: .; cdr3_aa: CASSPGTFYEQYF; cdr3_nt: TGTGCCAGCAGTCCCGGGACGTTTTACGAGCAGTACTTC
j_call: TRBJ1-4; clone_size: .; v_call: TRBV11-3; d_call: .; cdr3_aa: CASSQGDITNEKLFF; cdr3_nt: TGTGCCAGCAGCCAAGGGGACATAACTAATGAAAAACTGTTTTTT
j_call: TRBJ2-7; clone_size: .; v_call: TRBV15; d_call: .; cdr3_aa: CVTSRDLGPAEQYF; cdr3_nt: TGTGTCACCAGCAGAGATTTGGGCCCGGCCGAGCAGTACTTC
j_call: TRBJ1-2; clone_size: .; v_call: TRBV19; d_call: TRBD1; cdr3_aa: CASRMGQGDFFYGYTF; cdr3_nt: TGTGCCAGTAGGATGGGACAGGGGGATTTCTTCTATGGCTACACCTTC
j_call: TRBJ1-1; clone_size: .; v_call: TRBV5-1; d_call: .; cdr3_aa: CASSLDPGPLNTEAFF; cdr3_nt: TGCGCCAGCAGCTTGGACCCAGGGCCCCTGAACACTGAAGCTTTCTTT
j_call: TRBJ1-1; clone_size: few; v_call: TRBV9; d_call: .; cdr3_aa: CASKVWGAEAFF; cdr3_nt: TGTGCCAGCAAAGTATGGGGAGCTGAAGCTTTCTTT
j_call: TRBJ2-1; clone_size: once; v_call: TRBV18; d_call: .; cdr3_aa: CASSRTRGYEQFF; cdr3_nt: TGTGCCAGCTCACGAACTAGGGGGTATGAGCAGTTCTTC
j_call: TRBJ1-2; clone_size: few; v_call: TRBV11-3; d_call: .; cdr3_aa: CASSATGKVHGYTF; cdr3_nt: TGTGCCAGCAGCGCCACAGGGAAGGTCCATGGCTACACCTTC
j_call: TRBJ2-6; clone_size: .; v_call: TRBV19; d_call: .; cdr3_aa: CASSWKAGANVLTF; cdr3_nt: TGTGCCAGTAGTTGGAAGGCAGGGGCCAACGTCCTGACTTTC
j_call: TRBJ1-5; clone_size: .; v_call: TRBV9; d_call: .; cdr3_aa: CASRQDRYNQPQHF; cdr3_nt: TGTGCCAGCAGGCAGGACAGATACAATCAGCCCCAGCATTTT
j_call: TRBJ1-2; clone_size: .; v_call: TRBV18; d_call: .; cdr3_aa: CASSPAWGYGYTF; cdr3_nt: TGTGCCAGCTCACCCGCCTGGGGTTATGGCTACACCTTC
j_call: TRBJ2-2; clone_size: .; v_call: TRBV10-1; d_call: .; cdr3_aa: CASSESRRNTGELFF; cdr3_nt: TGCGCCAGCAGTGAGTCGCGGCGGAACACCGGGGAGCTGTTTTTT
j_call: TRBJ1-2; clone_size: .; v_call: TRBV30; d_call: .; cdr3_aa: CAWSVLTRGWNYGYTF; cdr3_nt: TGTGCCTGGAGTGTACTCACAAGGGGGTGGAACTATGGCTACACCTTC
j_call: TRBJ2-1; clone_size: .; v_call: TRBV15; d_call: TRBD2; cdr3_aa: CATRSPGLYHNEQFF; cdr3_nt: TGTGCCACCAGAAGTCCGGGACTATACCACAATGAGCAGTTCTTC
j_call: TRBJ1-5; clone_size: .; v_call: TRBV28; d_call: .; cdr3_aa: CASSLISQPQHF; cdr3_nt: TGTGCCAGCAGTTTGATTTCTCAACCCCAGCATTTT
j_call: TRBJ2-7; clone_size: .; v_call: TRBV28; d_call: .; cdr3_aa: CASSFRGPLGSQYF; cdr3_nt: TGTGCCAGCAGTTTCCGGGGCCCCTTAGGATCGCAGTACTTC
j_call: TRBJ1-1; clone_size: .; v_call: TRBV19; d_call: .; cdr3_aa: CASSIGGPLTEAFF; cdr3_nt: TGTGCCAGTAGTATAGGCGGCCCGCTGACTGAAGCTTTCTTT
j_call: TRBJ1-2; clone_size: few; v_call: TRBV11-3; d_call: .; cdr3_aa: CASSSPPRPRYGYTF; cdr3_nt: TGTGCCAGCAGCTCACCCCCGAGACCACGCTATGGCTACACCTTC
j_call: TRBJ2-2; clone_size: .; v_call: TRBV11-3; d_call: TRBD2; cdr3_aa: CASSPLVPGGTGELFF; cdr3_nt: TGTGCCAGCAGCCCGCTGGTGCCGGGGGGAACCGGGGAGCTGTTTTTT
j_call: TRBJ1-5; clone_size: .; v_call: TRBV19; d_call: .; cdr3_aa: CASSIGWAGSQPQHF; cdr3_nt: TGTGCCAGTAGTATAGGATGGGCAGGGAGCCAGCCCCAGCATTTT
j_call: TRBJ2-2; clone_size: .; v_call: TRBV19; d_call: .; cdr3_aa: CASSYLAGELFF; cdr3_nt: TGTGCCAGTAGTTATTTAGCCGGGGAGCTGTTTTTT
j_call: TRBJ1-2; clone_size: once; v_call: TRBV18; d_call: TRBD1; cdr3_aa: CASSPTGTEYGYTF; cdr3_nt: TGTGCCAGCTCACCGACCGGGACAGAATATGGCTACACCTTC
j_call: TRBJ2-2; clone_size: .; v_call: TRBV6-8; d_call: TRBD2; cdr3_aa: CASTSFGGDTGELFF; cdr3_nt: TGTGCCAGCACTTCTTTTGGGGGGGATACCGGGGAGCTGTTTTTT
j_call: TRBJ2-1; clone_size: .; v_call: TRBV28; d_call: TRBD1; cdr3_aa: CASSFLTGRVDEQFF; cdr3_nt: TGTGCCAGTAGTTTCCTGACAGGGAGAGTCGATGAGCAGTTCTTC
j_call: TRBJ2-1; clone_size: .; v_call: TRBV7-6; d_call: .; cdr3_aa: CASSLNVGFNEQFF; cdr3_nt: TGTGCCAGCAGCTTAAACGTCGGGTTCAATGAGCAGTTCTTC
j_call: TRBJ2-7; clone_size: .; v_call: TRBV28; d_call: .; cdr3_aa: CASSLMWSLPEQYF; cdr3_nt: TGTGCCAGCAGTTTAATGTGGAGTTTACCCGAGCAGTACTTC
j_call: TRBJ1-5; clone_size: .; v_call: TRBV19; d_call: .; cdr3_aa: CASRTVDNQPQHF; cdr3_nt: TGTGCCAGCAGGACAGTAGACAATCAGCCCCAGCATTTT
j_call: TRBJ2-7; clone_size: .; v_call: TRBV6-8; d_call: .; cdr3_aa: CASRVSRGWIPDYEQYF; cdr3_nt: TGTGCCAGCAGGGTCAGCAGGGGCTGGATCCCAGACTACGAGCAGTACTTC
j_call: TRBJ1-2; clone_size: few; v_call: TRBV6-8; d_call: .; cdr3_aa: CASSWAGQPYGYTF; cdr3_nt: TGTGCCAGTTCCTGGGCAGGGCAACCCTATGGCTACACCTTC
j_call: TRBJ2-1; clone_size: .; v_call: TRBV11-3; d_call: .; cdr3_aa: CASSPVGRGRGNEQFF; cdr3_nt: TGTGCCAGCAGCCCAGTGGGCAGGGGTCGCGGCAATGAGCAGTTCTTC
j_call: TRBJ1-1; clone_size: few; v_call: TRBV9; d_call: TRBD1; cdr3_aa: CASSASGTGGTEAFF; cdr3_nt: TGTGCCAGCAGCGCGTCCGGGACAGGGGGCACTGAAGCTTTCTTT
j_call: TRBJ1-1; clone_size: few; v_call: TRBV6-8; d_call: .; cdr3_aa: CASSYDRDTEAFF; cdr3_nt: TGTGCCAGCAGTTACGACCGGGACACTGAAGCTTTCTTT
j_call: TRBJ2-3; clone_size: .; v_call: TRBV14; d_call: .; cdr3_aa: CASSQSLTDTQYF; cdr3_nt: TGTGCCAGCAGCCAAAGCCTTACAGATACGCAGTATTTT
j_call: TRBJ1-4; clone_size: .; v_call: TRBV18; d_call: .; cdr3_aa: CASSPTNEKLFF; cdr3_nt: TGTGCCAGCTCCCCAACTAATGAAAAACTGTTTTTT
j_call: TRBJ2-1; clone_size: .; v_call: TRBV5-1; d_call: TRBD2; cdr3_aa: CASSLTGTSEYNEQFF; cdr3_nt: TGCGCCAGCAGCCTTACCGGGACTAGCGAATACAATGAGCAGTTCTTC
j_call: TRBJ1-1; clone_size: few; v_call: TRBV9; d_call: TRBD1; cdr3_aa: CASRSTGEGTRTEAFF; cdr3_nt: TGTGCCAGCAGGTCGACAGGGGAGGGGACACGGACTGAAGCTTTCTTT